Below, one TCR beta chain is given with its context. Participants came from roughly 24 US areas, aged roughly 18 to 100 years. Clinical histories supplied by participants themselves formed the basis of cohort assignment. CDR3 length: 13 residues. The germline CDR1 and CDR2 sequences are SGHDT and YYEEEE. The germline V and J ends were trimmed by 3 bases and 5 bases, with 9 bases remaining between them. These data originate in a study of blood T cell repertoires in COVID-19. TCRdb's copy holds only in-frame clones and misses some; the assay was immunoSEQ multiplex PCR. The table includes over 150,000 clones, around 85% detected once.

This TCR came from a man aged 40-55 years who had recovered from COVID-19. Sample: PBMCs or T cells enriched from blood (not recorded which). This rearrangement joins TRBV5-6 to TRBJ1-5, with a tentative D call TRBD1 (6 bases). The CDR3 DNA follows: TGTGCCAGCAGCTACAACAGGGATCAGCCCCAGCATTTT. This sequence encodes CASSYNRDQPQHF.